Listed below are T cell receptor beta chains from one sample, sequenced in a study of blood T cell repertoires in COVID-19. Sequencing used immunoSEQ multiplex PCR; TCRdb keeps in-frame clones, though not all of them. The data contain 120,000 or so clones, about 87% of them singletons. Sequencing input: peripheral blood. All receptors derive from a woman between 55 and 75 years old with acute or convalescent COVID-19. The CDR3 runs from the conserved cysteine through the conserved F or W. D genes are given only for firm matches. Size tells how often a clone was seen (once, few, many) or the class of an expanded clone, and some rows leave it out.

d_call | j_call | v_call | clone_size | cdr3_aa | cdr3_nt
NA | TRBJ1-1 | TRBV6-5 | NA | CATSSGVPNTEAFF | TGTGCCACTTCCTCAGGGGTCCCGAACACTGAAGCTTTCTTT
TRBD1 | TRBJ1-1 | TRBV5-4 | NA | CASSLGQGGSEAFF | TGTGCCAGCAGCTTGGGACAGGGGGGTAGTGAAGCTTTCTTT
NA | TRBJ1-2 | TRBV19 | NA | CASSLRGGSGDYGYTF | TGTGCCAGTAGTCTCCGGGGAGGTTCTGGGGACTATGGCTACACCTTC
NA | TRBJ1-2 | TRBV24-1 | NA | CATSDLNRGYTF | TGTGCCACCAGTGATTTGAATCGTGGCTACACCTTC
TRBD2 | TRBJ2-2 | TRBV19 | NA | CASRDRLAGGPGELFF | TGTGCCAGTAGAGATCGACTAGCGGGAGGCCCCGGGGAGCTGTTTTTT
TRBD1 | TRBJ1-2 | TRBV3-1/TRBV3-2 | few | CASTDTLGQTYGYTF | TGTGCCAGCACCGATACGCTGGGACAGACTTATGGCTACACCTTC
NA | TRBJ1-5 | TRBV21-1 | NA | CASSKRGGQDQPQHF | TGTGCCAGCAGCAAGAGGGGCGGACAGGATCAGCCCCAGCATTTT
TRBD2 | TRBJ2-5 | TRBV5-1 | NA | CASSLEGAGGPRETQYF | TGCGCCAGCAGCTTGGAAGGAGCGGGAGGGCCGCGGGAGACCCAGTACTTC
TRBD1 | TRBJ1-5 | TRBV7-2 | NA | CASSARTGDQPQHF | TGTGCCAGCAGCGCCCGGACAGGGGATCAGCCCCAGCATTTT
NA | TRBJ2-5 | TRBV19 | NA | CASSPSPETQYF | TGTGCCAGTAGTCCCTCCCCAGAGACCCAGTACTTC
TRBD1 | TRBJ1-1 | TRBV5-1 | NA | CASSFGPGGSNTEAFF | TGCGCCAGCAGCTTTGGCCCAGGGGGATCGAACACTGAAGCTTTCTTT
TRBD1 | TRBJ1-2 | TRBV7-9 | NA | CASSLGQGVTF | TGTGCCAGCAGCTTAGGACAGGGCGTCACCTTC
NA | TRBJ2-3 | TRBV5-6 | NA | CASSLLGNQDTQYF | TGTGCCAGCAGCTTGCTCGGGAATCAGGATACGCAGTATTTT
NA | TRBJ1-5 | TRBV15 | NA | CATSRDLMRFSNQPQHF | TGTGCCACCAGCAGAGATCTGATGCGGTTTAGCAATCAGCCCCAGCATTTT
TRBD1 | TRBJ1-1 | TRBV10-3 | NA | CAISSRTTGRSTEAFF | TGTGCCATCAGCTCCCGAACGACAGGGAGAAGCACTGAAGCTTTCTTT
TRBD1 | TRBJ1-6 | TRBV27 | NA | CASSPDRGNSPLHF | TGTGCCAGCTCCCCGGACAGGGGTAATTCACCCCTCCACTTT
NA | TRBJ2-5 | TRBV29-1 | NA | CSVGPLGGETQYF | TGCAGCGTTGGGCCTTTAGGAGGGGAGACCCAGTACTTC
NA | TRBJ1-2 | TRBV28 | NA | CASSLGRSNYGYTF | TGTGCCAGCAGCCTGGGGAGGAGCAACTATGGCTACACCTTC
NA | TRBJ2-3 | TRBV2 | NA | CASSGRDSETDTQYF | TGTGCCAGTTCGGGCCGGGATAGCGAAACAGATACGCAGTATTTT
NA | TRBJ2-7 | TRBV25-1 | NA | CASGPSGGPLSDEQYF | TGTGCCAGCGGCCCCTCCGGGGGACCCTTAAGCGACGAGCAGTACTTC
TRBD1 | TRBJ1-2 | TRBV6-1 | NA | CASKQGANYGYTF | TGTGCCAGCAAACAGGGGGCTAACTATGGCTACACCTTC
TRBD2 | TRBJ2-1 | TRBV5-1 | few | CASSLGGLANYNEQFF | TGCGCCAGCAGCTTGGGAGGACTAGCGAACTACAATGAGCAGTTCTTC
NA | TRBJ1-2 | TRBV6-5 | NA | CALGRDRPLPPGYTF | TGTGCACTAGGGCGGGACCGGCCCCTACCCCCGGGCTACACCTTC
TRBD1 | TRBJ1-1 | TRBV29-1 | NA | CSARTGGTEAFF | TGCAGCGCTCGGACAGGGGGTACTGAAGCTTTCTTT
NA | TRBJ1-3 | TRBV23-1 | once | CASRTEPGNTIYF | TGCGCCAGCAGGACAGAACCTGGAAACACCATATATTTT